This T cell receptor beta chain is from a study of blood T cell repertoires in COVID-19. On the study more broadly: Sources were T cells, B-cell-depleted T cells, or PBMCs; the material itself was cDNA or gDNA.

Assay used: immunoSEQ multiplex PCR; TCRdb lists only in-frame clones, some missing. The profile shows approximately 230,000 clones, almost 85% of them singletons. V trimming: 2 bases; J trimming: 5 bases; junction bases outside the gene matches: 8. There are 15 residues in the CDR3. Germline V CDR1 and CDR2: SGHTA, FQGTGA. The study drew participants aged about 18 to 89 years from under 30 US areas. Sequencing was performed on PBMCs or T cells enriched from blood (not recorded which). The source of this sequence is a man aged 35-49 years who had recovered from COVID-19. The chain has TRBV7-3 and TRBJ2-5; TRBD2 matches at 7 bases. The CDR3, as DNA: TGTGCCAGCAGCTTAGGGCGGGGGTCGTATGAGACCCAGTACTTC. Its protein product is CASSLGRGSYETQYF.